This is a list of T cell receptor beta chains from one sample in a study of T-cell memory formation after mild COVID-19. TCRdb redid the calling of the 5' RACE reads with MiXCR, one entry per CDR3 protein. The sample records roughly 610,000 distinct CDR3 sequences, roughly a sixth being singletons. Sequenced: PBMCs or a T cell subset sorted from them (not recorded which). The receptors were gathered from an adult woman who had mild COVID-19 (a few samples of this study predate the infection). Cell type and time point are not known. Both conserved end residues are part of each CDR3. The D gene is left open where the match is weak. Some rows mark clone size as missing; the rest say once, few, many or name a class of expanded clone.

j_call v_call d_call clone_size cdr3_nt cdr3_aa
TRBJ1-1 TRBV7-2 - - TGTGCCAGCAGCTTACGGCCAGTTACGAACACTGAAGCTTTCTTT CASSLRPVTNTEAFF
TRBJ1-2 TRBV7-2 - - TGTGCCAGCAGCTTGGGGGCAGGGGTAAAGGGTGGCTACACCTTC CASSLGAGVKGGYTF
TRBJ2-3 TRBV7-9 - - TGTGCCAGCAGCCCCCCAATACGGGGTATCACAGATACGCAGTATTTT CASSPPIRGITDTQYF
TRBJ2-7 TRBV29-1 - few TGCAGCGTTGATGGCCAGGGGAACGAGCAGTACTTC CSVDGQGNEQYF
TRBJ2-1 TRBV7-7 - many TGTGCTAGCAGCATAGGGACCGCCGACAATGAGCAGTTCTTC CASSIGTADNEQFF
TRBJ2-1 TRBV19 TRBD2 - TGTGCCAGTAGTACGGGACTAGCGGACTACAATGAGCAGTTCTTC CASSTGLADYNEQFF
TRBJ1-2 TRBV7-2 TRBD1 - TGTGCCAGCAGCTTAAGAATACAGGGGACAGGCTACACCTTC CASSLRIQGTGYTF
TRBJ1-1 TRBV5-1 - many TGCGCCAGCAGCTCCTCGGGGAACACTGAAGCTTTCTTT CASSSSGNTEAFF
TRBJ2-7 TRBV7-9 TRBD2 once TGTGCCAGCAGCCTACTTGGGGTAGCGGGCCTAACGTCCTACGAGCAGTACTTC CASSLLGVAGLTSYEQYF
TRBJ2-1 TRBV24-1 - - TGTGCCACCAACCCGGGAAACACCTACAATGAGCAGTTCTTC CATNPGNTYNEQFF
TRBJ1-4 TRBV23-1 - few TGCGCCAGCAGTCGGCGCGGGGATGAAAAACTGTTTTTT CASSRRGDEKLFF
TRBJ1-1 TRBV25-1 - few TGTGCCAGCACCCCCCCTGGGGGTCACACTGAAGCTTTCTTT CASTPPGGHTEAFF
TRBJ2-1 TRBV9 TRBD2 few TGTGCCAGCAGCGTAGATAGCGGGATTTACAATGAGCAGTTCTTC CASSVDSGIYNEQFF
TRBJ1-1 TRBV7-3 - many TGTGCCAGCAGTTTAAGTATGAACACTGAAGCTTTCTTT CASSLSMNTEAFF
TRBJ2-1 TRBV24-1 TRBD1 - TGTGCCACCAGTTTCCCAGGGGGAGTCAATGAGCAGTTCTTC CATSFPGGVNEQFF
TRBJ2-2 TRBV4-2 - - TGTGCCAGCAGCCGAGCACTAAGTACCCCGAACACCGGGGAGCTGTTTTTT CASSRALSTPNTGELFF
TRBJ2-5 TRBV11-2 TRBD2 - TGTGCCAGCAGCCCGACACGGAGACTAGCGGGATGGGGGACCCAGTACTTC CASSPTRRLAGWGTQYF
TRBJ2-3 TRBV12-3/TRBV12-4 TRBD1 many TGTGCCAGCAGTCCCCGGGACAGGGCCGCAGATACGCAGTATTTT CASSPRDRAADTQYF
TRBJ1-1 TRBV12-3/TRBV12-4 - - TGTGCCAGCAGAGACCCGGGACAGAACACTGAAGCTTTCTTT CASRDPGQNTEAFF
TRBJ2-7 TRBV6-5 TRBD2 - TGTGCCAGCAAGAGGACTAGTCCCTACGAGCAGTACTTC CASKRTSPYEQYF
TRBJ2-2 TRBV12-3/TRBV12-4 TRBD2 - TGTGCCAGCAGTTCCCCCAGACTAGCGGGAGGCACCGGGGAGCTGTTTTTT CASSSPRLAGGTGELFF
TRBJ1-1 TRBV7-8 - - TGTGCCAGCAGCCCCTGGGGACGGGACACTGAAGCTTTCTTT CASSPWGRDTEAFF
TRBJ2-5 TRBV4-2 - - TGTGCCAGCAGCCACCCGTGGGATTCTCAAGAGACCCAGTACTTC CASSHPWDSQETQYF
TRBJ2-1 TRBV15 - many TGTGCCACCAGCAGAGCTAGATACTACAATGAGCAGTTCTTC CATSRARYYNEQFF
TRBJ2-1 TRBV5-1 TRBD1 - TGCGCCAGCAGCTTGGAGGGACAGAGCTCCTACAATGAGCAGTTCTTC CASSLEGQSSYNEQFF
TRBJ1-3 TRBV9 - few TGTGCCAGCAGCGTAGCTAATGGGAAGCCGACCCCTGGAAACACCATATATTTT CASSVANGKPTPGNTIYF
TRBJ1-1 TRBV18 - - TGTGCCAGCTCACCGCCCCCACGGGTTCCGAACACTGAAGCTTTCTTT CASSPPPRVPNTEAFF
TRBJ2-7 TRBV3-1 - - TGTGCCAGCAGTCAGCCATACCTAGGATACGAGCAGTACTTC CASSQPYLGYEQYF
TRBJ1-2 TRBV6-5 TRBD1 few TGTGCCGCCCAGGGACAGGCAAACTATGGCTACACCTTC CAAQGQANYGYTF
TRBJ2-7 TRBV20-1 - few TGCAGTGCTAGAGCCGGGGCAAAGGCTGACTACGAGCAGTACTTC CSARAGAKADYEQYF
TRBJ1-1 TRBV5-1 TRBD1 - TGCGCCAGCAGCGGGTCAGGGGGCGGGAACACTGAAGCTTTCTTT CASSGSGGGNTEAFF
TRBJ2-1 TRBV6-5 TRBD1 many TGTGCCAGCAGTTTGACAGGGGGGGATTACAATGAGCAGTTCTTC CASSLTGGDYNEQFF
TRBJ2-1 TRBV12-3/TRBV12-4 TRBD2 - TGTGCCAGCAGATCCGCGGGGGGGTATGAGCAGTTCTTC CASRSAGGYEQFF
TRBJ2-2 TRBV12-3/TRBV12-4 - many TGTGCCAGCAGTTTTGGAGGGTCCGGGGAGCTGTTTTTT CASSFGGSGELFF
TRBJ2-3 TRBV4-1 - once TGCGCCAGCAGCCAAGATGGGTCGGTTGATACGCAGTATTTT CASSQDGSVDTQYF
TRBJ2-5 TRBV24-1 - few TGTGCCACCAGTGTCGGCGGGACAGAATCAGAGACCCAGTACTTC CATSVGGTESETQYF
TRBJ2-3 TRBV12-3/TRBV12-4 TRBD2 - TGTGCCAGCAGTTTCGGACTAGCGGGAGGGGACACAGATACGCAGTATTTT CASSFGLAGGDTDTQYF